A selection of T cell receptor beta chains follows, all from one sample in a study of T and B cells in COVID-19 patients. TCRdb re-analysed the multiplex PCR reads in MiXCR, keeping a single row per CDR3 protein. The sample records more than 20,000 distinct CDR3 sequences, approximately 32% being singletons. The source material was blood. Receptors originate from a human donor who had recovered from COVID-19. CDR3s include the opening cysteine and the closing phenylalanine or tryptophan. The D gene is left open where the match is weak. Clone size is not always given. Where it is, it says once, few, many or a class for expanded clones.

DNA: TGTGCCAGCAGTCGACAGGGGGCCGGAGATACGCAGTATTTT
CDR3: CASSRQGAGDTQYF
size: medium-sized
V: TRBV6-5
J: TRBJ2-3
D: TRBD1

DNA: TGTGCCAGCAGCTTGGGGACAGTACAAGAGACCCAGTACTTC
CDR3: CASSLGTVQETQYF
size: NA
V: TRBV27
J: TRBJ2-5
D: TRBD1

DNA: TGTGCCAGCAGACCGGACCCAAACACTGAAGCTTTCTTT
CDR3: CASRPDPNTEAFF
size: NA
V: TRBV6-5
J: TRBJ1-1
D: NA

DNA: TGTGCCAGTAGTATTTGGACAGGGGGCGCCGCCTACGAGCAGTTCTTC
CDR3: CASSIWTGGAAYEQFF
size: NA
V: TRBV6-5
J: TRBJ2-1
D: TRBD1

DNA: TGTGCCAGCAACCTCGACAGGGCTAATCAGCCCCAGCATTTT
CDR3: CASNLDRANQPQHF
size: few
V: TRBV6-1
J: TRBJ1-5
D: TRBD1

DNA: TGTGCCAGCAGTTTAGCTGGGAACCGTGAAAAACTGTTTTTT
CDR3: CASSLAGNREKLFF
size: NA
V: TRBV27
J: TRBJ1-4
D: NA

DNA: TGTGCCAGCCTGGACAGGGGAAGGGATGAGCAGTTCTTC
CDR3: CASLDRGRDEQFF
size: NA
V: TRBV19
J: TRBJ2-1
D: TRBD1

DNA: TGTGCCAGCTCACCACGGAGGTCAAGCTCCTACGAGCAGTACTTC
CDR3: CASSPRRSSSYEQYF
size: NA
V: TRBV18
J: TRBJ2-7
D: NA

DNA: TGTGCCAGCAGGGGGTCAGGGTTAGAGAACACTGAAGCTTTCTTT
CDR3: CASRGSGLENTEAFF
size: few
V: TRBV6-4
J: TRBJ1-1
D: NA

DNA: TGTGCCAGCTCACCCGAGGGGCTTGGGACTAATGAAAAACTGTTTTTT
CDR3: CASSPEGLGTNEKLFF
size: many
V: TRBV18
J: TRBJ1-4
D: NA

DNA: TGTGCCAGTAGTCGGTGGACAGGGGGCACCGGGGAGCTGTTTTTT
CDR3: CASSRWTGGTGELFF
size: medium-sized
V: TRBV19
J: TRBJ2-2
D: TRBD1